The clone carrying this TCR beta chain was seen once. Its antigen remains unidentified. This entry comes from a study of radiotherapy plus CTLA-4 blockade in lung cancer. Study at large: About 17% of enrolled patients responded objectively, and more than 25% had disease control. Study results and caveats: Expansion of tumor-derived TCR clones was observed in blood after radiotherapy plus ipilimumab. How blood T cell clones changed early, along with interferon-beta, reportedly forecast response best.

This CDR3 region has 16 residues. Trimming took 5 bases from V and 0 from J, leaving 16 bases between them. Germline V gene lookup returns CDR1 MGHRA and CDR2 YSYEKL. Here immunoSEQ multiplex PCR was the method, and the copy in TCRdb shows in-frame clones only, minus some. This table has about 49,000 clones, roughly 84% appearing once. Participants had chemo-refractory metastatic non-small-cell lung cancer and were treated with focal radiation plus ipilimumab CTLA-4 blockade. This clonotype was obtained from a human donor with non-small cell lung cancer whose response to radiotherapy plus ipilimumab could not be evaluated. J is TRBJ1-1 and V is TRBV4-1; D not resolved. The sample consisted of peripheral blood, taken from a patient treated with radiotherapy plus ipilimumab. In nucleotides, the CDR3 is TGCGCCAGCAGCACCGATCCCGGGTCATTGAACACTGAAGCTTTCTTT. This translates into CASSTDPGSLNTEAFF.